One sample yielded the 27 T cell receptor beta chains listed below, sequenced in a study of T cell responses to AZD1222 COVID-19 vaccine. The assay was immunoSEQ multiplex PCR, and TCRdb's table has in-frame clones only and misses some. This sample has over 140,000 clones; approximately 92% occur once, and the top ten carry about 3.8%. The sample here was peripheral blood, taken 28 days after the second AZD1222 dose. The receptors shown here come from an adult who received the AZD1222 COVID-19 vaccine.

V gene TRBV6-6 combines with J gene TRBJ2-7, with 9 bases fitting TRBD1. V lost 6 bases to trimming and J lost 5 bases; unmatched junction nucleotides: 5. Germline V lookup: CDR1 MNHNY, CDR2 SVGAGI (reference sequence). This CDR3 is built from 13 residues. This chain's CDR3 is CASRDRGLNEQYF. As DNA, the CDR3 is TGTGCCAGCAGGGACAGGGGTCTCAACGAGCAGTACTTC.

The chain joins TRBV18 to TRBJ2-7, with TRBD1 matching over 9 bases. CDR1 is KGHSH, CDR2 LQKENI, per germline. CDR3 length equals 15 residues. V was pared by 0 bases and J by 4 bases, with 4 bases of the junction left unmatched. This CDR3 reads CASSPPGQGLYEQYF. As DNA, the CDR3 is TGTGCCAGCTCACCACCGGGACAGGGACTTTACGAGCAGTACTTC.

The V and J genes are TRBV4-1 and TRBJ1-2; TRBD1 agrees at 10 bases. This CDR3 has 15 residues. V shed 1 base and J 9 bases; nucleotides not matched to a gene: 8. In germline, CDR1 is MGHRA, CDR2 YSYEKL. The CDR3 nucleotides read TGCGCCAGCAGCCAAGTGGGACAGGGGAGCGGACGCTACACCTTC. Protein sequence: CASSQVGQGSGRYTF.

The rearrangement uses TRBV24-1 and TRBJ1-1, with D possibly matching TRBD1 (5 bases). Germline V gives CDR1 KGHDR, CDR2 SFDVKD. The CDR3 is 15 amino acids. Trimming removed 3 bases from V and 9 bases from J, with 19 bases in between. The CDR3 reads CATSDSRDPHGKAFF. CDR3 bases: TGTGCCACCAGTGATAGCCGGGACCCCCACGGGAAAGCTTTCTTT.

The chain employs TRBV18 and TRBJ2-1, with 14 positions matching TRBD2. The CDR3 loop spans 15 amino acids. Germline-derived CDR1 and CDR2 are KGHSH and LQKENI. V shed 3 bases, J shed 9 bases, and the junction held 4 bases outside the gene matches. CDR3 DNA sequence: TGTGCCAGCTCACCGGGACTAGCGGGAGTTCGTGAGCAGTTCTTC. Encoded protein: CASSPGLAGVREQFF. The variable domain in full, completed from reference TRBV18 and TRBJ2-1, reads NAGVMQNPRHLVRRRGQEARLRCSPMKGHSHVYWYRQLPEEGLKFMVYLQKENIIDESGMPKERFSAEFPKEGPSILRIQQVVRGDSAAYFCASSPGLAGVREQFFGPGTRLTVL.

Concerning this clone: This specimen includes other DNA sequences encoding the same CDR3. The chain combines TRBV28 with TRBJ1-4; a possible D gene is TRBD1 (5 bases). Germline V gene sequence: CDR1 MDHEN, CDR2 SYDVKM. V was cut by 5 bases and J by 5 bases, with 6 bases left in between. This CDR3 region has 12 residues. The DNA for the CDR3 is TGTGCCAGCAGTCGGGGCAATGAAAAACTGTTTTTT. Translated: CASSRGNEKLFF.

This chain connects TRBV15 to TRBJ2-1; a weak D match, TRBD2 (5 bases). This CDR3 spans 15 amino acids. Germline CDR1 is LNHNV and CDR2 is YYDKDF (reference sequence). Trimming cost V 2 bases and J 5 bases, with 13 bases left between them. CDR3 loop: CATSRTRGSHNEQFF. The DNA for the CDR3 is TGTGCCACCAGCAGAACACGGGGTAGCCACAATGAGCAGTTCTTC.

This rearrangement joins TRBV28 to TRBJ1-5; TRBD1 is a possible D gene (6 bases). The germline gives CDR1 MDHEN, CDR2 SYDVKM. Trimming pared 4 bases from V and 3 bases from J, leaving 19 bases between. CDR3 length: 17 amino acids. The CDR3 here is CASSSWDTDLSNQPQHF. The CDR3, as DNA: TGTGCCAGCAGTTCCTGGGACACCGACTTATCCAATCAGCCCCAGCATTTT.

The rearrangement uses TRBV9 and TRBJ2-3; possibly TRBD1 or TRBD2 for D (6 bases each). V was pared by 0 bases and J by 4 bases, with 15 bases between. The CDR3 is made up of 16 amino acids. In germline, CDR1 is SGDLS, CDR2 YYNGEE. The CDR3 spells CASSVGWGARADTQYF. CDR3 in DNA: TGTGCCAGCAGCGTAGGATGGGGGGCTAGGGCAGATACGCAGTATTTT.

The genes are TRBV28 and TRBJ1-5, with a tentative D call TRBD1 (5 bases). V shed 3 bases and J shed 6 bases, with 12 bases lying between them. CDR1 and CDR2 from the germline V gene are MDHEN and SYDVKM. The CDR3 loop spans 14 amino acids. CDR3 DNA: TGTGCCAGCAGTTTGCCCGGGGGGGGTCAGCCCCAGCATTTT. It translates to CASSLPGGGQPQHF.

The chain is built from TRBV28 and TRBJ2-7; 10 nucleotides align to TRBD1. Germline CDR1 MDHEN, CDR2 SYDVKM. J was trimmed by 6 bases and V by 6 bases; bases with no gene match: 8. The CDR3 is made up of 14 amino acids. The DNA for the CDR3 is TGTGCCAGCAGGTGGGGACAGGGGTCCCGCGAGCAGTACTTC. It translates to CASRWGQGSREQYF.

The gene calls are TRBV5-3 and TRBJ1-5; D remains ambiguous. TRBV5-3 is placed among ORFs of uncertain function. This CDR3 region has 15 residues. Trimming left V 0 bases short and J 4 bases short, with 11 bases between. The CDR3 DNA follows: TGTGCCAGAAGCTTGGCCCCCATCAAGAATCAGCCCCAGCATTTT. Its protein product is CARSLAPIKNQPQHF.

CDR3 nucleotide sequence: TGTGCCAGTGATGGAGGTGCAGGGGACAACACAGATACGCAGTATTTT. Translation: CASDGGAGDNTDTQYF. This sequence joins TRBV19 and TRBJ2-3, with a tentative D call TRBD1 (6 bases). V was clipped by 8 bases and J by 2 bases, with 20 bases between them. CDR1 and CDR2 from the germline V gene are LNHDA and SQIVND (reference sequence). This CDR3 spans 16 amino acids.

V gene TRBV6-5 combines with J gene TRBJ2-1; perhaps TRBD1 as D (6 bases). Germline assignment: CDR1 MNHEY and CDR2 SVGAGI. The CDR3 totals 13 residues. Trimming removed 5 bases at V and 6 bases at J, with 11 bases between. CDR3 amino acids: CASSPRGSNEQFF. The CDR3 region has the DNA TGTGCCAGCAGTCCCAGGGGTTCCAATGAGCAGTTCTTC.

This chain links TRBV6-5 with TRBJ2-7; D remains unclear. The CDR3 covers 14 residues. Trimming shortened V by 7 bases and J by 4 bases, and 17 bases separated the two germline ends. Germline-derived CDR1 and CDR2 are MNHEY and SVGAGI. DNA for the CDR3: TGTGCCAGCACAAAGCTACAAAGGGTTTACGAGCAGTACTTC. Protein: CASTKLQRVYEQYF.

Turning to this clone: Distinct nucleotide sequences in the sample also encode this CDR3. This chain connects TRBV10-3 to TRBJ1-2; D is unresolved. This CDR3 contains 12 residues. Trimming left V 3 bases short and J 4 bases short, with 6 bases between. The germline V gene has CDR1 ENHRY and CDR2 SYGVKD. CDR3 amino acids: CAISEGSYGYTF. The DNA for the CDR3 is TGTGCCATCAGTGAAGGGAGCTATGGCTACACCTTC.

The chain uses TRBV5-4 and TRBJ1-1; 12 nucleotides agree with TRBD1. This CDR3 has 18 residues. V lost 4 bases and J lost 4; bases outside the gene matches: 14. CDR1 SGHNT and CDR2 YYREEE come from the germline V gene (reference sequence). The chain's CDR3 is CASSPASGTGGSGTEAFF. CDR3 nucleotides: TGTGCCAGCAGCCCCGCTTCCGGGACAGGGGGCTCGGGCACTGAAGCTTTCTTT. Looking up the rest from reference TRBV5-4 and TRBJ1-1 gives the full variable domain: ETGVTQSPTHLIKTRGQQVTLRCSSQSGHNTVSWYQQALGQGPQFIFQYYREEENGRGNFPPRFSGLQFPNYSSELNVNALELDDSALYLCASSPASGTGGSGTEAFFGQGTRLTVV.

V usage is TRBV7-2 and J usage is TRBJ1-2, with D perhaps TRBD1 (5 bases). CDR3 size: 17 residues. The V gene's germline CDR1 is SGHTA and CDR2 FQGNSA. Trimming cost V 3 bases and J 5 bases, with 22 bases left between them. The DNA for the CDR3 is TGTGCCAGCAGCTTTGGTTTCAGGCAGGGAAGTGTATATGGCTACACCTTC. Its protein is CASSFGFRQGSVYGYTF.

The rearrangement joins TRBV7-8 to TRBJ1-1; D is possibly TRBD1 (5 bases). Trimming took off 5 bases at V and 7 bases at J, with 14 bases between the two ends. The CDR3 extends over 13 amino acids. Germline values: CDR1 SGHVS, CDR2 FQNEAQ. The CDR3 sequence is CASSGGGGGEAFF. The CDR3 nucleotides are TGTGCCAGCAGCGGTGGAGGTGGGGGTGAAGCTTTCTTT.

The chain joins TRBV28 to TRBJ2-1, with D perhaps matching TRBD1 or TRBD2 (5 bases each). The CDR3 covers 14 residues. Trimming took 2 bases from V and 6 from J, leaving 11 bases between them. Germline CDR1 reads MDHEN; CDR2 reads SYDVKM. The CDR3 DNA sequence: TGTGCCAGCAGTTTAGGGGGAGACGGCAATGAGCAGTTCTTC. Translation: CASSLGGDGNEQFF.

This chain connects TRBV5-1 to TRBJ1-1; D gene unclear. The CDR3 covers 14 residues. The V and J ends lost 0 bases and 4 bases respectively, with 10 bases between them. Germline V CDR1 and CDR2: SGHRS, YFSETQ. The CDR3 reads CASSLANSGTEAFF. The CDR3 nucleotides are TGCGCCAGCAGCTTGGCCAACAGCGGCACTGAAGCTTTCTTT. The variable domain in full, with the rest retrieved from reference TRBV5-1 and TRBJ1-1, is KAGVTQTPRYLIKTRGQQVTLSCSPISGHRSVSWYQQTPGQGLQFLFEYFSETQRNKGNFPGRFSGRQFSNSRSEMNVSTLELGDSALYLCASSLANSGTEAFFGQGTRLTVV.

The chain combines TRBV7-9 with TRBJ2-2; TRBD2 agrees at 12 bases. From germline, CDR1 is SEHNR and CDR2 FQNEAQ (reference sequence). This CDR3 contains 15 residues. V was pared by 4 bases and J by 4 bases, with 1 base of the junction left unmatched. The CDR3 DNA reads TGTGCCAGCAGCTCTAGCGGGAGGGGCACCGGGGAGCTGTTTTTT. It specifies CASSSSGRGTGELFF.

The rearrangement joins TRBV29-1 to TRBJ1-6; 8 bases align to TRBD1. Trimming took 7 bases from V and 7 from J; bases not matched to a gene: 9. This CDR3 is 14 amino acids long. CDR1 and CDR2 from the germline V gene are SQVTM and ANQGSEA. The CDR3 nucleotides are TGCAGCGCCAAAGGGCGGGACAGGAATTCACCCCTCCACTTT. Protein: CSAKGRDRNSPLHF.

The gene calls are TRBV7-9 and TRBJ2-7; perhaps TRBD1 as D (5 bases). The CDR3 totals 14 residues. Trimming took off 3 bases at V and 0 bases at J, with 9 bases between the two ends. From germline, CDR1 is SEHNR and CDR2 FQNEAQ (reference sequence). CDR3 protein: CASSLAGHSYEQYF. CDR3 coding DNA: TGTGCCAGCAGCTTGGCCGGACACTCCTACGAGCAGTACTTC.

This chain's CDR3 is CASSDMGAKPGQRYGYTF. The CDR3 region has the DNA TGTGCCAGCAGTGATATGGGGGCCAAACCGGGCCAAAGATATGGCTACACCTTC. V gene TRBV2 combines with J gene TRBJ1-2; D perhaps matches TRBD1 (6 bases). The length of the CDR3 is 18 residues. Trimming removed 3 bases from V and 5 bases from J, with 25 bases in between. The germline CDR1 and CDR2 sequences are SNHLY and FYNNEI.

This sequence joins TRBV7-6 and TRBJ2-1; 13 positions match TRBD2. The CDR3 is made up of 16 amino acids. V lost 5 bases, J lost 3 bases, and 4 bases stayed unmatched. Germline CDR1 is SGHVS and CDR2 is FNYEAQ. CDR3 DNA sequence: TGTGCCAGCAGCCGCGGGACTAGCGGGGACTACAATGAGCAGTTCTTC. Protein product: CASSRGTSGDYNEQFF.

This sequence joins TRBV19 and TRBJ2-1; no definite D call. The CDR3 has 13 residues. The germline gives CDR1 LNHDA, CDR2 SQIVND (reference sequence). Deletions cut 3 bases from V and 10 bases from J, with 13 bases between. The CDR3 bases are TGTGCCAGTAGTATGTTCGGCATCTCGGAGCAGTTCTTC. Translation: CASSMFGISEQFF.